This section outlines one T cell receptor (beta chain) sequence together with its context. Possible read error: a much larger clone is one base away. A modified ARM-PCR protocol with three rounds of nested PCR amplified TCRbeta. TCRdb used MiXCR to reprocess the multiplex PCR reads, holding one entry per CDR3 protein. Of more than 95,000 distinct CDR3 sequences detected, approximately 71% appear once; the ten largest clones hold roughly 13%. This sample is part of a study of tumor and adjacent non-tumor tissue in lung cancer. The template was RNA from unsorted bulk tissue. Sequenced material: lung tumor tissue. The receptor's source is a man between 25 and 39 years old with non-small cell lung cancer.

The CDR3 bases are TGTGCCAGCAGCCAAGAGACATGGGGAGGTCAGCCCCAGCATTTT. Translated, it gives CASSQETWGGQPQHF. The chain uses TRBV4-2 and TRBJ1-5; D unclear. Germline values: CDR1 LGHNA, CDR2 YNFKEQ. The CDR3 spans 15 residues. Trimming took off 0 bases at V and 6 bases at J, with 12 bases between the two ends.